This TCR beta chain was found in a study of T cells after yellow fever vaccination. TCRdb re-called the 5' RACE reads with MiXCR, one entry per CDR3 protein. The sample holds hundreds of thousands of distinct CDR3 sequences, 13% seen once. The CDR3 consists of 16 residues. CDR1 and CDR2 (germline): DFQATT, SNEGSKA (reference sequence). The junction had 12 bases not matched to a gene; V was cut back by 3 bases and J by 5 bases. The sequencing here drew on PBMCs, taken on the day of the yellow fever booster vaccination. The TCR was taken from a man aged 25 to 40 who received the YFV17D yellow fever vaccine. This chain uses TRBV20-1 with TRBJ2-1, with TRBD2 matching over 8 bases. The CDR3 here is CSASELGSGMDNEQFF. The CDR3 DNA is TGCAGTGCTAGCGAATTAGGTAGCGGGATGGACAATGAGCAGTTCTTC.